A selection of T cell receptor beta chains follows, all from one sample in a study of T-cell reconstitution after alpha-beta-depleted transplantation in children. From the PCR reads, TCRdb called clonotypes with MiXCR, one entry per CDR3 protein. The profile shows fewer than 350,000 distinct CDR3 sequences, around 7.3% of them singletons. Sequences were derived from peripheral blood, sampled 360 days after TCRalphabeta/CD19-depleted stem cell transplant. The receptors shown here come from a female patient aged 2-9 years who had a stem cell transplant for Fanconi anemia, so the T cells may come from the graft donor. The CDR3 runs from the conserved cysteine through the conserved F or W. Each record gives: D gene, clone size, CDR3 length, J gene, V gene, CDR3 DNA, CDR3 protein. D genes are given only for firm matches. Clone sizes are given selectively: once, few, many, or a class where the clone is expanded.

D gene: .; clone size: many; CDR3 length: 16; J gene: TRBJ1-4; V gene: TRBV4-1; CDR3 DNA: TGCGCCAGCAGCCAATATTACAGGGAACAGGATGAAAAACTGTTTTTT; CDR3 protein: CASSQYYREQDEKLFF
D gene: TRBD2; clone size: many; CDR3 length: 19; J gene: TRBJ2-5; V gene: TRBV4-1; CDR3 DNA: TGCGCCAGCAGCCAACATCCGGGACTAGCGGAGGGGTACCAAGAGACCCAGTACTTC; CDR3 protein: CASSQHPGLAEGYQETQYF
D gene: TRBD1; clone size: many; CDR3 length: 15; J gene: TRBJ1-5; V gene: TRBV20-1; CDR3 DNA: TGCAGTGCTATGACAGGGGGATGGAGCAATCAGCCCCAGCATTTT; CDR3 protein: CSAMTGGWSNQPQHF
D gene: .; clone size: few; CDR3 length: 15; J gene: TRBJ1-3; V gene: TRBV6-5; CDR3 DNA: TGTGCCAGCAGTTATCGGGACCCACCTGGAAACACCATATATTTT; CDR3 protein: CASSYRDPPGNTIYF
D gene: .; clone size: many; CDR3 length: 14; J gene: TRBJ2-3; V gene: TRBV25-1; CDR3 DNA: TGTGCCAGCAGTCCCCGGACAGACACAGATACGCAGTATTTT; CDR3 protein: CASSPRTDTDTQYF
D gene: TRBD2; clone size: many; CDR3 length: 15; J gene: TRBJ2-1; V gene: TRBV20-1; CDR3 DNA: TGCAGTGCTTATACCGGGACTAGCGGGGCCAATGAGCAGTTCTTC; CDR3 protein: CSAYTGTSGANEQFF
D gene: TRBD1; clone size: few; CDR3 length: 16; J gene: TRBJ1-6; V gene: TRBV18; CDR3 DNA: TGTGCCAGCTCACCACAGGGACAGGGATATAATTCACCCCTCCACTTT; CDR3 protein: CASSPQGQGYNSPLHF
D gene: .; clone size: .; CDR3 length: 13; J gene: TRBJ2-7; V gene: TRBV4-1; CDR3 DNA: TGCGCCAGCAGCCAAGATGGGGGGTTCGAGCAGTACTTC; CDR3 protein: CASSQDGGFEQYF
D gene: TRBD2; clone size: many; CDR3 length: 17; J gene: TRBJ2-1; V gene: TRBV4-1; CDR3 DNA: TGCGCCAGCAGCTTTAATAGCGGGAGGGGGCCCTACAATGAGCAGTTCTTC; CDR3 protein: CASSFNSGRGPYNEQFF
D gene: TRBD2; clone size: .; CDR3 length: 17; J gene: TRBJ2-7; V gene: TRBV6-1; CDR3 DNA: TGTGCCAGCTACGGACTAGCGGGGACACCATACTACTACGAGCAGTACTTC; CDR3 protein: CASYGLAGTPYYYEQYF
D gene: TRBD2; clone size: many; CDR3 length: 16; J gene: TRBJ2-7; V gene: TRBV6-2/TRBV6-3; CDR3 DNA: TGTGCCAGCAGAGGACTAGCGGGGTCTAGCTCCTACGAGCAGTACTTC; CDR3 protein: CASRGLAGSSSYEQYF
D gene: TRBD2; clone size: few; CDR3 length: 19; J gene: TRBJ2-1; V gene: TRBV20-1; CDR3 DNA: TGCAGTGCTAGAGACCCGACCGGGACTAGCGGGAACCCCTACAATGAGCAGTTCTTC; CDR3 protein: CSARDPTGTSGNPYNEQFF
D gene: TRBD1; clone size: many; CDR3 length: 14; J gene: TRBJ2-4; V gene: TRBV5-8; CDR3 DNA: TGTGCCAGCAGCTTGGCCACAGGGGCCAGGGTTCAGTACTTC; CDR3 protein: CASSLATGARVQYF
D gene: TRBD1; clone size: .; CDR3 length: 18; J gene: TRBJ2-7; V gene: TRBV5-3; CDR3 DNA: TGTGCCAGAAGCTTCCGGGACAGGGCCAACCAGAGCTCCTACGAGCAGTACTTC; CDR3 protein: CARSFRDRANQSSYEQYF
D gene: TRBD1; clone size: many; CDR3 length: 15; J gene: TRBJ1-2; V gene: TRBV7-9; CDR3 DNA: TGTGCCAGCAGTGTCCGGGACAGGGGGAACTATGGCTACACCTTC; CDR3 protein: CASSVRDRGNYGYTF
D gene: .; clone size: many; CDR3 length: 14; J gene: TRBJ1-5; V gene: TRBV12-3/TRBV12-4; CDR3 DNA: TGTGCCAGCAGTTTAGCGGAACAGGGCCAGCCCCAGCATTTT; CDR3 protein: CASSLAEQGQPQHF
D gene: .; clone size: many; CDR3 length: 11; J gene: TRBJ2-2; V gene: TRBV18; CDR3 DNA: TGTGCCAGCTCACGGGGAGGGGAGCTGTTTTTT; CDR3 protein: CASSRGGELFF
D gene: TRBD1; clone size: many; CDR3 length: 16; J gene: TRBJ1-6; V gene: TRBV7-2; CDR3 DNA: TGTGCCAGCAGATCTACCGGGACAGAGTATAATTCACCCCTCCACTTT; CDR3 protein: CASRSTGTEYNSPLHF
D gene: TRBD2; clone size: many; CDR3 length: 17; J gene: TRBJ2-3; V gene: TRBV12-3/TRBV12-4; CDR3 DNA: TGTGCCAGCAGTTTCTGGACTAGCGGGGGGGCAATGGATACGCAGTATTTT; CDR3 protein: CASSFWTSGGAMDTQYF
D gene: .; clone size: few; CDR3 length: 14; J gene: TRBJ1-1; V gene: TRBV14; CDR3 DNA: TGTGCCAGCAGCCAAGTTAGGGGAGGGTCTGAAGCTTTCTTT; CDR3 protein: CASSQVRGGSEAFF
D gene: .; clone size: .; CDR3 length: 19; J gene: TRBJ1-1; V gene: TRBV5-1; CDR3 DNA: TGCGCCAGCAGCCTCTCCCCCCCTCTTCCTTCGGGGGACAACACTGAAGCTTTCTTT; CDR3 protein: CASSLSPPLPSGDNTEAFF
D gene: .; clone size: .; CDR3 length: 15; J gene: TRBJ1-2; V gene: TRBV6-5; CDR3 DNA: TGTGCCAGCAGTTACGCCGGGACGGATAACTATGGCTACACCTTC; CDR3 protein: CASSYAGTDNYGYTF